The source of this T cell receptor beta chain is a study of T cells expressing NK-cell markers. One entry per CDR3 protein, without DNA, is what TCRdb gives after re-calling the 5' RACE reads. In all, the sample yields 6,500 to 9,500 distinct CDR3 sequences. The CDR3 loop spans 13 amino acids. Looked up from germline, CDR1 is DFQATT and CDR2 is SNEGSKA (reference sequence). The clonotype originates from a man aged 18-75 years in good health. Sequenced: blood T cells: a sorted CD56 or NKG2C T cell subset, CD4+ or CD8+ T cells, or bulk PBMC T cells (not recorded which). V gene TRBV20-1 combines with J gene TRBJ2-5; no DNA is available, so the TRBD2 call from TCRdb remains unchecked. CDR3 protein: CSAPSGGVETQYF.